This T cell receptor beta chain was sequenced in a study of post-analysis software for immune sequencing data. Study context: The disease courses covered relapsing-remitting, secondary progressive and progressive-relapsing multiple sclerosis.

This clonotype occurred a few times. The antigen remains unidentified. Study-wide findings and caveats: Four to six TRBV segments (TRBV5-6, TRBV5-1 and TRBV20-1 among them) occurred more frequently in patients than in controls. Normalized Chao1 diversity was significantly lower in multiple sclerosis patients than in controls. Strong co-clustering by F measure was evident for samples that had been prepared in the same batch.

The CDR3 loop spans 13 amino acids. Germline V gives CDR1 DFQATT, CDR2 SNEGSKA (reference sequence). Trimming stripped 8 bases from V and 8 bases from J, with 19 bases between. Researchers reported that TCR beta cDNA libraries carried unique molecular identifiers. With about 0.95 to 11 million T cells as the source, 500,000 to 650,000 cDNA molecules resulted. TCRdb reprocessed the PCR reads with MiXCR, giving one entry per CDR3 protein. Among about 820,000 distinct CDR3 sequences listed, roughly half were seen once. The V call is TRBV20-1, the J call TRBJ2-1; tentatively, D is TRBD1 (7 bases). The source of this sequence is a girl under 18 with multiple sclerosis. Sequenced: blood. The CDR3 DNA is TGCAGTCCCAGGGGGGACCCCGGGGATGAGCAGTTCTTC. This codes for CSPRGDPGDEQFF.